This TCR beta chain was obtained from a study of shared clonotypes between healthy human individuals. Study-wide background: Three plates each covered CD4 naive and memory; CD8 naive two, CD8 memory one.

This clone occurred a few times. Its antigen is currently unknown. Once extracted for a subset, genomic DNA was divided evenly among several immunoSEQ plates. The data were produced by immunoSEQ multiplex PCR, yet TCRdb's version contains in-frame clones alone and is incomplete. This table has about 1 million clones, 70% to 80% appearing once. Study results and caveats: Relative to memory subsets, naive subsets generally showed larger estimated richness. Non-shared clonotypes had lower generation probabilities than clonotypes shared by all four sorted-subset donors.

CDR3 length equals 15 residues. V was cut by 3 bases and J by 0 bases, with 12 bases left in between. Germline V gene data show CDR1 as MNHNS and CDR2 as SASEGT. Sequenced material: memory CD4+ T cells sorted from blood. Sample subset: CD45RA-negative fraction. This receptor was identified in a man younger than 35 in good health. V and J are TRBV6-1 and TRBJ2-7, with D uncertain. CDR3 sequence reads: CASSEWTLNSYEQYF. The DNA for the CDR3 is TGTGCCAGCAGTGAGTGGACCCTCAACTCCTACGAGCAGTACTTC.